This TCR beta chain was obtained from a study of cytomegalovirus exposure and HLA in healthy donors. As to this clone: Its antigen is unidentified.

The PCR contained 60 Vbeta and 13 Jbeta primers. TCRdb's copy holds only in-frame clones and misses some; the assay was immunoSEQ multiplex PCR. The sample table sets out about 150,000 clones. The CDR3 totals 17 residues. Germline CDR1 is MDHEN and CDR2 is SYDVKM. Trimming shortened V by 5 bases and J by 0 bases, and 19 bases separated the two germline ends. Study conclusions and caveats: Cytomegalovirus association was assigned to approximately 160 TCR beta chains.

The TCR originated in a man aged 30-40 years in good health and CMV-seronegative. The chain couples TRBV28 to TRBJ1-1; D may be TRBD1 (5 bases). The sequencing input was PBMCs. This chain's CDR3 is CASSTLATRGMNTEAFF. Here the CDR3 DNA reads TGTGCCAGCAGTACCTTGGCTACCCGGGGGATGAACACTGAAGCTTTCTTT.